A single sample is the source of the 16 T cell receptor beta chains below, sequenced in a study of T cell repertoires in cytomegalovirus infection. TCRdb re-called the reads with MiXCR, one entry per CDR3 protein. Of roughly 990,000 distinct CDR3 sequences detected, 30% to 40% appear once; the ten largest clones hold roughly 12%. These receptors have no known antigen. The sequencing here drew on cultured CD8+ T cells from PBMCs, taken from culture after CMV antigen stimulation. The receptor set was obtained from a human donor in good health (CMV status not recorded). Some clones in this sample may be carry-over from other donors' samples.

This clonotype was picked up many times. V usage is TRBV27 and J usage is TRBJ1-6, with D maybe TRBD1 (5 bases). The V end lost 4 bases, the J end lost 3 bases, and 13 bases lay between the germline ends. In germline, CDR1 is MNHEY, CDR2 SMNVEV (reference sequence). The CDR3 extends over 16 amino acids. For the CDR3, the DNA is TGTGCCAGCAGTTCTGGGGCGGTTAACTATAATTCACCCCTCCACTTT. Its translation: CASSSGAVNYNSPLHF.

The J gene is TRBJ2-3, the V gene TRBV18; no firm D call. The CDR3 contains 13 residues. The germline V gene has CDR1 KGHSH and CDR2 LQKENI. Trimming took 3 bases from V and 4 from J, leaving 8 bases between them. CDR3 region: CASSPRKPDTQYF. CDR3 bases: TGTGCCAGCTCACCCCGTAAGCCAGATACGCAGTATTTT.

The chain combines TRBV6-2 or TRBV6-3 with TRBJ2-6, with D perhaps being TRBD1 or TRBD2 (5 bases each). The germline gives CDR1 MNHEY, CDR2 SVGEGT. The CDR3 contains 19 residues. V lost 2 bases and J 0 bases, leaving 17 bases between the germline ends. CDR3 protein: CASSYMMGESSSGANVLTF. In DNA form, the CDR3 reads TGTGCCAGCAGTTACATGATGGGGGAAAGTAGCTCTGGGGCCAACGTCCTGACTTTC.

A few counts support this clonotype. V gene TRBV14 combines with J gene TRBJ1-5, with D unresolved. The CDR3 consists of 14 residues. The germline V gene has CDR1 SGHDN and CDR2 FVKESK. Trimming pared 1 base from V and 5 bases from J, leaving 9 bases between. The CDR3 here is CASSQAGTYQPQHF. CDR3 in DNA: TGTGCCAGCAGCCAAGCAGGAACCTATCAGCCCCAGCATTTT.

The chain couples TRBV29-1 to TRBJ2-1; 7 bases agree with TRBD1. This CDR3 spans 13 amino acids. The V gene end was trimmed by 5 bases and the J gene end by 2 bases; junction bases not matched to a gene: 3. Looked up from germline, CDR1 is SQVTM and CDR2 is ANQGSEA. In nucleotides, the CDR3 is TGCAGCGTTTTTGACAGGGCCTACAATGAGCAGTTCTTC. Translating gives CSVFDRAYNEQFF.

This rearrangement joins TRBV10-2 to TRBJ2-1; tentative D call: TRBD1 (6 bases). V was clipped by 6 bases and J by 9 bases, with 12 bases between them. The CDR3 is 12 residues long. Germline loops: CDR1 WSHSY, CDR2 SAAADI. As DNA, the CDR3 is TGCGCCAGCAGCCACAGGGTCACTGAGCAGTTCTTC. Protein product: CASSHRVTEQFF.

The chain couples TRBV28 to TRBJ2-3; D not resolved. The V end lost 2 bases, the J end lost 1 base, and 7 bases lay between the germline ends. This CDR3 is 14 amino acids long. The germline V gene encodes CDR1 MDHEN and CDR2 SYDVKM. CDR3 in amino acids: CASSLRLRTDTQYF. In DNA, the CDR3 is TGTGCCAGCAGTTTACGGCTTCGCACAGATACGCAGTATTTT.

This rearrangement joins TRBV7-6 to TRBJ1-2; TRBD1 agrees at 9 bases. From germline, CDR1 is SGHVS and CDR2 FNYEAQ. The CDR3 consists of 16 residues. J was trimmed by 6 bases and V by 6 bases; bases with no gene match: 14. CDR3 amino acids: CASSLTGGQANDGYTF. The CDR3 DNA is TGTGCCAGCAGTTTAACAGGGGGCCAAGCGAATGATGGCTACACCTTC. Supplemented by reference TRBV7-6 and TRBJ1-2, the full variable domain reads GAGVSQSPRYKVTKRGQDVALRCDPISGHVSLYWYRQALGQGPEFLTYFNYEAQQDKSGLPNDRFSAERPEGSISTLTIQRTEQRDSAMYRCASSLTGGQANDGYTFGSGTRLTVV.

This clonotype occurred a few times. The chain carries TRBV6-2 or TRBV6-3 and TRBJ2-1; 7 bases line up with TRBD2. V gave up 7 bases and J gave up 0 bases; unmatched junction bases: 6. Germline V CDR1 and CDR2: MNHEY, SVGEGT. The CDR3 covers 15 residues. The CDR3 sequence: CASKGLVVSYNEQFF. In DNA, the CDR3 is TGTGCCAGCAAAGGACTAGTCGTCTCCTACAATGAGCAGTTCTTC.

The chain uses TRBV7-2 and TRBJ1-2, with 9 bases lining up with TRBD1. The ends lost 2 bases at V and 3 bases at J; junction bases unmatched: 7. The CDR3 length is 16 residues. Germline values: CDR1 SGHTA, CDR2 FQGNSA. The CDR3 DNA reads TGTGCCAGCAGCTTAACAGGGGGCCCAGCGGACTATGGCTACACCTTC. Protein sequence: CASSLTGGPADYGYTF.

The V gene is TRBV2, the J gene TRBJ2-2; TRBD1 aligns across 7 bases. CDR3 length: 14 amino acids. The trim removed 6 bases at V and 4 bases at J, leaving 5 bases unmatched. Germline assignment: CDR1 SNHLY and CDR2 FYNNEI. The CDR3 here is CASSTNRGTGELFF. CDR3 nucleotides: TGTGCCAGCAGCACCAACAGGGGCACCGGGGAGCTGTTTTTT.

DNA for the CDR3: TGTGCCACCAGCAGAGCCGTATTTCGGGACTCGCCCCAGCCCCAGCATTTT. This translates into CATSRAVFRDSPQPQHF. The rearrangement uses TRBV15 and TRBJ1-5, with D tentatively TRBD1 (5 bases). Trimming left V 1 base short and J 7 bases short, with 20 bases between. Germline V lookup: CDR1 LNHNV, CDR2 YYDKDF (reference sequence). CDR3 length: 17 residues.

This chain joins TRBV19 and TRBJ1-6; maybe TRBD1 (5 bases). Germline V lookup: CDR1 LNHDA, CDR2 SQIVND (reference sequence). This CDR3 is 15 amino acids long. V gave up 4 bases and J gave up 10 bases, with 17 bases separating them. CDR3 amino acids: CASSTQGIVDSPLHF. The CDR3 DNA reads TGTGCCAGTAGTACTCAGGGAATCGTTGACTCACCCCTCCACTTT. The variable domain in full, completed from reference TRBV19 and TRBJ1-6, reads DGGITQSPKYLFRKEGQNVTLSCEQNLNHDAMYWYRQDPGQGLRLIYYSQIVNDFQKGDIAEGYSVSREKKESFPLTVTSAQKNPTAFYLCASSTQGIVDSPLHFGNGTRLTVT.

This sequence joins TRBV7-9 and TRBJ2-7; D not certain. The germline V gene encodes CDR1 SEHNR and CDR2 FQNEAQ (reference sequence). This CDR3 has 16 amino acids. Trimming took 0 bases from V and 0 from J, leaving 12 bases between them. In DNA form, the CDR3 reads TGTGCCAGCAGCTTAGCTCCGGATAAAAGCTCCTACGAGCAGTACTTC. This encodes CASSLAPDKSSYEQYF.

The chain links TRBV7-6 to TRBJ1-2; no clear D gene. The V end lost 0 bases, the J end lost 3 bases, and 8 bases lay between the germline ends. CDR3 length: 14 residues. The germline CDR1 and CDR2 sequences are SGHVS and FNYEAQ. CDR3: CASSLALGYYGYTF. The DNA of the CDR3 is TGTGCCAGCAGCTTAGCGTTGGGGTACTATGGCTACACCTTC.

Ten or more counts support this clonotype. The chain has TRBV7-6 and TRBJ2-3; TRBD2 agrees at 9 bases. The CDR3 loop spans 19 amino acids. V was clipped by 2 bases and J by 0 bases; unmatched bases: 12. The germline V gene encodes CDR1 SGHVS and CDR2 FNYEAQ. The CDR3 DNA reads TGTGCCAGCAGCTTAACTAGAGCGGGGGGTTCCTCTAGCACAGATACGCAGTATTTT. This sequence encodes CASSLTRAGGSSSTDTQYF.